The rows below give T cell receptor beta chains drawn from one sample of a study of identical twins. In TCRdb, the 5' RACE reads were re-called with MiXCR into one record per CDR3 protein. The data show 1,800,000 or so distinct CDR3 sequences, around 29% seen once. Material for sequencing was cord blood. The receptors shown here come from a newborn girl in good health. CDR3s include the opening cysteine and the closing phenylalanine or tryptophan.

J gene | V gene | CDR3 protein
TRBJ2-5 | TRBV6-5 | CASSDLGLDRRGTQYF
TRBJ2-7 | TRBV7-2 | CASSLIQSYEQYF
TRBJ2-1 | TRBV24-1 | CAASAPAGGDYNEQFF
TRBJ2-7 | TRBV7-2 | CASSSSSGLSYEQYF
TRBJ2-1 | TRBV20-1 | CSAAGTSVNEQFF
TRBJ1-2 | TRBV12-3/TRBV12-4 | CASSLALRGYTF
TRBJ2-1 | TRBV5-1 | CASSLSGSGHNEQFF
TRBJ2-1 | TRBV3-1 | CASSQDRGGYYNEQFF
TRBJ1-1 | TRBV29-1 | CSVEDRAEGAEAFF
TRBJ2-3 | TRBV4-1 | CASSQEPKSDTQYF
TRBJ2-3 | TRBV20-1 | CSASLAASTDTQYF
TRBJ1-5 | TRBV27 | CASSFRDRGGPQHF
TRBJ1-1 | TRBV6-2/TRBV6-3 | CASSRLRLGAFF
TRBJ2-7 | TRBV2 | CAGSEGLAGVYEQYF
TRBJ2-5 | TRBV11-2 | CASSSLQGDNEQYF
TRBJ2-5 | TRBV12-3/TRBV12-4 | CASSFNAETQYF
TRBJ1-6 | TRBV3-1 | CASSQEGDRNSPPHF
TRBJ1-5 | TRBV28 | CASSSMNRGRNQPQHF
TRBJ2-3 | TRBV20-1 | CSARDFTQYF
TRBJ2-1 | TRBV5-1 | CASSLVVRGAPEFF
TRBJ2-7 | TRBV27 | CASSPRVGSHEQYF
TRBJ2-1 | TRBV28 | CASSLGDRDNEQFF
TRBJ1-2 | TRBV7-9 | CASSIGQSPRYGYTF
TRBJ1-6 | TRBV25-1 | CASSEVPLTSPLHF
TRBJ1-2 | TRBV15 | CATSRARGTSSYGYTF
TRBJ2-3 | TRBV15 | CATQTLISTDTQYF
TRBJ1-1 | TRBV25-1 | CASSVLGGRAFF